Here is one T cell receptor beta chain with its context. The target antigen is unknown. Trimming removed 1 base at V and 9 bases at J, with 9 bases between. This CDR3 contains 13 residues. The germline V gene encodes CDR1 LGHNA and CDR2 YSLEER. The data were taken from a study of cytomegalovirus exposure and HLA in healthy donors. Findings of the study overall: An assumption of roughly uniform sequencing depth across donors underlay the presence/absence analyses. In a later analysis, common viral pathogens appeared linked to several of the most significant clusters.

The PCR used 60 Vbeta and 13 Jbeta primers. Clones were read by immunoSEQ multiplex PCR, and TCRdb kept only the in-frame ones, dropping some. The table includes some 200,000 clones, around three quarters detected once. This sequence joins TRBV4-3 and TRBJ2-2; D gene unclear. This TCR was sampled from a boy aged 5-17 years in good health and CMV-seronegative. Sequencing was carried out using PBMCs. This CDR3 is CASSQGPDRELFF. CDR3 bases: TGCGCCAGCAGCCAAGGACCAGACAGGGAGCTGTTTTTT.